These T cell receptor beta chains were read from a single sample in a study of a mutant IDH1 vaccine in newly diagnosed glioma. Their target antigens are unknown. The assay was immunoSEQ multiplex PCR, and TCRdb's table has in-frame clones only and misses some. The repertoire consists of roughly 130,000 clones, with around 77% occurring once and the leading ten covering 5% to 7%. The material sequenced was PBMCs, taken from a glioma patient whose treatment included an IDH1 peptide vaccine. These receptors originate from a man between 40 and 49 years old with glioma. Each CDR3 is given with its conserved first and last residue. The D gene is left open where the match is weak. Rows may omit the clone size; those that give it use once, few, many or a size class.

j_call v_call clone_size d_call cdr3_nt cdr3_aa
TRBJ2-5 TRBV29-1 - - TGCAGCGTTGGTGGGTGGAAAGAGACCCAGTACTTC CSVGGWKETQYF
TRBJ2-7 TRBV29-1 once TRBD1 TGCAGCGTTGAAAACCCCGGACAGGGATCCTACGAGCAGTACTTC CSVENPGQGSYEQYF
TRBJ2-7 TRBV18 few TRBD1 TGTGCCAGCTCATTAGACAGGGGTCTCTACGAGCAGTACTTC CASSLDRGLYEQYF
TRBJ2-1 TRBV5-6 many - TGTGCCAGCAGCTTGTTCGGCAGGACCGGGAATGAGCAGTTCTTC CASSLFGRTGNEQFF
TRBJ2-2 TRBV10-3 - - TGTGCCACCAAACGGGATTCCGTAACCGGGGAGCTGTTTTTT CATKRDSVTGELFF
TRBJ2-5 TRBV2 - - TGTGCCAGCAGCCAACAGACCATTCCCCAAGAGACCCAGTACTTC CASSQQTIPQETQYF
TRBJ2-7 TRBV2 - TRBD1 TGTGCCAGCATTCCTCAAGAGGGGGACAGGGGAAACGAGCAGTACTTC CASIPQEGDRGNEQYF
TRBJ2-7 TRBV6-1 - - TGTGCCAGCAGAACTGCAGGGAACGTACACGAGCAGTACTTC CASRTAGNVHEQYF
TRBJ1-2 TRBV4-1 - - TGCGCCAGCAGCCAACCGACAGTCACCCTCTATGGCTACACCTTC CASSQPTVTLYGYTF
TRBJ1-2 TRBV5-4 - - TGTGCCAGCAGCCTGGAGTTGGGCGCAGGGAACTATGGCTACACCTTC CASSLELGAGNYGYTF
TRBJ1-4 TRBV18 - - TGTGCCAGCTCCTTCAACCCTAATGAAAAACTGTTTTTT CASSFNPNEKLFF
TRBJ1-3 TRBV5-4 - - TGTGCCAGCAGCTTGGCTCCAGCTGGAAACACCATATATTTT CASSLAPAGNTIYF
TRBJ2-7 TRBV2 - TRBD1 TGTGCCAGCCACCGGGACAGGGGTTACGAGCAGTACTTC CASHRDRGYEQYF
TRBJ1-2 TRBV30 - - TGTGCCTGGAGTGCGGGCTATGGCTACACCTTC CAWSAGYGYTF
TRBJ2-7 TRBV4-1 - TRBD1 TGCGCCAGCAGCCAGACTACAGGGGGCAACGAGCAGTACTTC CASSQTTGGNEQYF
TRBJ2-2 TRBV27 once TRBD1 TGTGCCAGCAGTCTATCCTCCGGGACAGCGGACACCGGGGAGCTGTTTTTT CASSLSSGTADTGELFF
TRBJ2-3 TRBV5-4 - - TGTGCCAGCAGCTGGGAGCCTTCAGATACGCAGTATTTT CASSWEPSDTQYF
TRBJ1-1 TRBV6-1 once - TGTGCCAGCAGTGAACTCTTGGCGAACGCTGAAGCTTTCTTT CASSELLANAEAFF
TRBJ1-2 TRBV5-1 - - TGCGCCAGCAGTCTTACCCGGGGGCCAACCTTGGATGGCTACACCTTC CASSLTRGPTLDGYTF
TRBJ2-7 TRBV27 - - TGTGCCAGCAGTTTATCGGAAGGCCAAATCTCCTACGAGCAGTACTTC CASSLSEGQISYEQYF
TRBJ2-5 TRBV30 - - TGTGCCTGGAGCCTTGGACCAATCACCCAAGAGACCCAGTACTTC CAWSLGPITQETQYF
TRBJ2-3 TRBV10-3 - - TGTGCCATCCGACTAGACACAGATACGCAGTATTTT CAIRLDTDTQYF
TRBJ2-1 TRBV15 - - TGTGCCACCAGCAGAGATGAGGATATCTACAATGAGCAGTTCTTC CATSRDEDIYNEQFF
TRBJ2-4 TRBV6-1 - TRBD1 TGTGCCAGCAATCGGGACAGAGTCATGGACATTCAGTACTTC CASNRDRVMDIQYF
TRBJ2-7 TRBV4-3 - TRBD2 TGCGCCAGCAGCCAAGGGATCGGGACTAGCAGGGAGCAGTACTTC CASSQGIGTSREQYF
TRBJ1-2 TRBV7-2 - - TGTGCCAGCAGCTTAGACAGGTTCTATGGCTACACCTTC CASSLDRFYGYTF
TRBJ2-7 TRBV4-2 - - TGTGCCAGCAGCCAAGATTTGAGAACCCGGAGGGAGCTGCCCTACGAGCAGTACTTC CASSQDLRTRRELPYEQYF
TRBJ2-5 TRBV29-1 few - TGCAGCGTTGAAGGACCGGGACGCAGGGAGACCCAGTACTTC CSVEGPGRRETQYF
TRBJ1-2 TRBV28 - - TGTGCCAGCAGCCCGGTTTCGTATGGCTACACCTTC CASSPVSYGYTF
TRBJ2-1 TRBV5-1 - TRBD2 TGCGCCAGCAGCTTGGACACGGGAGGGTACTACAATGAGCAGTTCTTC CASSLDTGGYYNEQFF
TRBJ2-1 TRBV5-1 - - TGCGCCAGCAGCGGTACAGGGAGTGATGAGCAGTTCTTC CASSGTGSDEQFF
TRBJ1-1 TRBV7-2 - - TGTGCCAGCAGCCGATCTGTCCCTGGGGGATTGGTCACTGAAGCTTTCTTT CASSRSVPGGLVTEAFF
TRBJ1-2 TRBV7-8 once - TGTGCCAGCAGCTCCCAGCCCAGGGGCGGTGGCTACACCTTC CASSSQPRGGGYTF
TRBJ2-7 TRBV30 - - TGTGCCTGGAGTTTTACAGGGTTTTCCTACGAGCAGTACTTC CAWSFTGFSYEQYF
TRBJ1-1 TRBV27 - TRBD1 TGTGCCAGCACCCCACAGGGGAGGGACACTGAAGCTTTCTTT CASTPQGRDTEAFF
TRBJ2-2 TRBV9 - TRBD2 TGTGCCAGCACCCGACTAGCGGGACTCGGGGAGCTGTTTTTT CASTRLAGLGELFF
TRBJ2-7 TRBV7-6 - - TGTGCCAGCAGCTTAGATGCCCGGGCCACACTCCGGGACGAGCAGTACTTC CASSLDARATLRDEQYF
TRBJ1-1 TRBV27 - - TGTGCCAGCAGTTTAAGGGGGTGGGAGAAAGCGAACACTGAAGCTTTCTTT CASSLRGWEKANTEAFF
TRBJ2-3 TRBV2 - TRBD2 TGTGCCAGCAGTGGACTAGCGGGGGGAACAGATACGCAGTATTTT CASSGLAGGTDTQYF
TRBJ1-2 TRBV7-9 - - TGTGCCAGCAGCTTGGACCTTAGCTATGGCTACACCTTC CASSLDLSYGYTF
TRBJ2-7 TRBV18 few TRBD1 TGTGCCAGCTCACGACAGGGCTACGAGCAGTACTTC CASSRQGYEQYF
TRBJ2-7 TRBV6-5 - - TGTGCCAGCAGCCCCAGGCAGGCAATTTCGTTATACTTC CASSPRQAISLYF
TRBJ2-5 TRBV29-1 - TRBD2 TGCAGCGGGACTAGCGGGGTACGAGAGACCCAGTACTTC CSGTSGVRETQYF
TRBJ1-5 TRBV7-8 - - TGTGCCAGCAGCTTCGACAGTAATCAGCCCCAGCATTTT CASSFDSNQPQHF
TRBJ1-1 TRBV11-3 - - TGTGCCAGCAGCCCCGACAGCATGAACACTGAAGCTTTCTTT CASSPDSMNTEAFF
TRBJ2-2 TRBV5-4 - - TGTGCCAGCAGCTTGTGGCTGATGAACACCGGGGAGCTGTTTTTT CASSLWLMNTGELFF
TRBJ1-3 TRBV9 - - TGTGCCAGCAGCGTAGACTTGCGGGGTGCTGGAAACACCATATATTTT CASSVDLRGAGNTIYF
TRBJ2-1 TRBV7-2 - TRBD2 TGTGCCAGCAGCTTATGGTTCATGGCGGGAGCGGTCCACAATGAGCAGTTCTTC CASSLWFMAGAVHNEQFF
TRBJ1-2 TRBV10-3 once TRBD1 TGTGCCATCAGTGAGGAGGGGGCACGGGGCTACACCTTC CAISEEGARGYTF
TRBJ2-6 TRBV5-1 - - TGCGCCAGCACCTCCGACCCCCACTCTGGGGCCAACGTCCTGACTTTC CASTSDPHSGANVLTF
TRBJ2-1 TRBV7-6 - - TGTGCCAGCAGCCTAGACTTTAGCTCCTACAATGAGCAGTTCTTC CASSLDFSSYNEQFF
TRBJ2-7 TRBV7-2 - TRBD1 TGTGCCAGCAGCTCAAAGGGGGCTACTGAGCAGTACTTC CASSSKGATEQYF
TRBJ1-2 TRBV28 - - TGTGCCAGCAAACCGGCAGGGGACTATGGCTACACCTTC CASKPAGDYGYTF